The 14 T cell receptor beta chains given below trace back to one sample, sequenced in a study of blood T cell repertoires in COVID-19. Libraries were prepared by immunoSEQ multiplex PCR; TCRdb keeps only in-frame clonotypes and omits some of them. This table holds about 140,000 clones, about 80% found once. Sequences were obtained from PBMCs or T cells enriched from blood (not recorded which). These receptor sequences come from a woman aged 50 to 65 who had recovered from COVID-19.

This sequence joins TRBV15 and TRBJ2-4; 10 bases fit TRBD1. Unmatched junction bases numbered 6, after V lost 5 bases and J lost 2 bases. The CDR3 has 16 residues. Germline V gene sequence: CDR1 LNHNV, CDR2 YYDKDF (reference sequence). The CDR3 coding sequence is TGTGCCACCAGCGGAACGGGACAGGGGCCCAAAAACATTCAGTACTTC. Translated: CATSGTGQGPKNIQYF.

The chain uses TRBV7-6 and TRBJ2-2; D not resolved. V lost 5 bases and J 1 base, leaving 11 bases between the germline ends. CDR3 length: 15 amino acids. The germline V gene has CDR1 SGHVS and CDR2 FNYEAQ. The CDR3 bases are TGTGCCAGCAGCCCACCAACAGTGAACACCGGGGAGCTGTTTTTT. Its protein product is CASSPPTVNTGELFF.

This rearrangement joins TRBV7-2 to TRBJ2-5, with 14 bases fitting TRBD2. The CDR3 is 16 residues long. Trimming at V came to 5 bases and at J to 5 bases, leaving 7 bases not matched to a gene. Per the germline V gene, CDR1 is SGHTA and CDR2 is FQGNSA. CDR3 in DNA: TGTGCCAGCAGCCGGGGACTAGCGGGGGAGGGGGAGACCCAGTACTTC. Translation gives CASSRGLAGEGETQYF.

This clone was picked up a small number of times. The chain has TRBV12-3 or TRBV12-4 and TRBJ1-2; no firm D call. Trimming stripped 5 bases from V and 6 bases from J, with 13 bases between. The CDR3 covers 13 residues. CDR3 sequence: CASSPEFEDGYTF. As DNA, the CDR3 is TGTGCCAGCAGTCCCGAATTTGAGGATGGCTACACCTTC.

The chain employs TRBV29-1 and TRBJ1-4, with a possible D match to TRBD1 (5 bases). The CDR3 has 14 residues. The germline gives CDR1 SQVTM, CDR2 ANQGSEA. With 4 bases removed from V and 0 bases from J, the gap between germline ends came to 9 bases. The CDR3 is CSVGGGATNEKLFF. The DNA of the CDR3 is TGCAGCGTTGGGGGGGGAGCAACTAATGAAAAACTGTTTTTT.

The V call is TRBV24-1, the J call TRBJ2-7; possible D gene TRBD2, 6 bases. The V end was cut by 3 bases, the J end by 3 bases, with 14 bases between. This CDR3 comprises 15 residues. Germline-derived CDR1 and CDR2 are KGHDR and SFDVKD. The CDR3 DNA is TGTGCCACCAGTGATCCGGCCGGGAGTAGCTACGAGCAGTACTTC. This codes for CATSDPAGSSYEQYF.

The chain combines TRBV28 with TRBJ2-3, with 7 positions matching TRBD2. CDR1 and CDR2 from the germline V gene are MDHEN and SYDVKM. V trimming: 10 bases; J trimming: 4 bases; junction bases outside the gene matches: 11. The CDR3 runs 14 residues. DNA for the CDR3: TGTGCCATAACCGGGACGGGGAGGGCAGATACGCAGTATTTT. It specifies CAITGTGRADTQYF.

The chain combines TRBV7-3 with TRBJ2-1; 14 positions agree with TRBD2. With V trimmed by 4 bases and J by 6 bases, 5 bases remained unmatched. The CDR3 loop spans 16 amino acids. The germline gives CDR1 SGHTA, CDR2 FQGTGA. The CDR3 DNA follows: TGTGCCAGCAGCTCCCACGGGACTAGCGGGAGCAATGAGCAGTTCTTC. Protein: CASSSHGTSGSNEQFF.

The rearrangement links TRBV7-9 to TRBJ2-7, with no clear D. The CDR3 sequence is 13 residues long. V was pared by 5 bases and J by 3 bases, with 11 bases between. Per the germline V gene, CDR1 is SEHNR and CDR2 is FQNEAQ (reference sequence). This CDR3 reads CASSERSSYEQYF. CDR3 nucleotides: TGTGCCAGCAGCGAGAGGTCCAGCTACGAGCAGTACTTC.

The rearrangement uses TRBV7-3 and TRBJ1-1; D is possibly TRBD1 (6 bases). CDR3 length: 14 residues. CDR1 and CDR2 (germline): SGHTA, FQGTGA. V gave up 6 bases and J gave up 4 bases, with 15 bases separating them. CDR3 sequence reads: CASRPTGRSTEAFF. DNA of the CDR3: TGTGCCAGCAGACCAACAGGGCGGAGCACTGAAGCTTTCTTT.

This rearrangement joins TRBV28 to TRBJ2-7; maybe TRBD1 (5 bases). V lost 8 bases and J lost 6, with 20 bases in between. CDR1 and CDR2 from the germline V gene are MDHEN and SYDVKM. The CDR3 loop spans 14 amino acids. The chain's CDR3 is CASLRSTGASEQYF. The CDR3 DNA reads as TGTGCCAGCTTACGGTCTACTGGGGCTTCCGAGCAGTACTTC.

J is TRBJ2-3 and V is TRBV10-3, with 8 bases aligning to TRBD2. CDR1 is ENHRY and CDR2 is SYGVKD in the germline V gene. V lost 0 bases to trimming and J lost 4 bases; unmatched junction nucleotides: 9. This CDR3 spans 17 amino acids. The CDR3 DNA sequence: TGTGCCATCAGTGAGTCCGAAATACTAGCGGAAGCAGATACGCAGTATTTT. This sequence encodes CAISESEILAEADTQYF.

DNA for the CDR3: TGCAGCGTTGAAGAGGGGGGGCGTACTTACAATGAGCAGTTCTTC. Its protein product is CSVEEGGRTYNEQFF. This chain connects TRBV29-1 to TRBJ2-1; possible D gene TRBD2, 7 bases. V dropped 0 bases and J dropped 4 bases, with 13 bases sitting between them. This CDR3 spans 15 amino acids. Germline CDR1 reads SQVTM; CDR2 reads ANQGSEA.

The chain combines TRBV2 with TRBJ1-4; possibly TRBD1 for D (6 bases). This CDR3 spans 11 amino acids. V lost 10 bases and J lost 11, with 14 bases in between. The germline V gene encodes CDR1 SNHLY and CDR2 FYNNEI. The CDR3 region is CATAGGAKLFF. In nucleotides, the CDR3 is TGTGCCACCGCGGGGGGGGCGAAACTGTTTTTT.